Below, 30 T cell receptor beta chains from the same sample are listed, as sequenced in a study of OX40 agonist ivuxolimab in advanced cancers. The assay was immunoSEQ multiplex PCR, and TCRdb's table has in-frame clones only and misses some. The sample shows some 64,000 clones, about 88% of them seen only once. The input for sequencing was CD4+ or CD8+ T cells sorted from blood, taken in a trial of the OX40 agonist ivuxolimab. Receptors originate from an adult with an advanced solid tumor such as melanoma, head and neck, liver or kidney cancer.

The gene calls are TRBV7-9 and TRBJ2-1, with TRBD1 matching 11 bases. The CDR3 is 15 amino acids. V lost 3 bases and J lost 7; bases outside the gene matches: 5. CDR1 is SEHNR and CDR2 is FQNEAQ in the germline V gene (reference sequence). The CDR3 DNA is TGTGCCAGCAGCTTTTCCGGACAGGGGGCGAATGAGCAGTTCTTC. Translated: CASSFSGQGANEQFF.

The chain joins TRBV27 to TRBJ2-7; D is possibly TRBD1 or TRBD2 (5 bases each). V lost 7 bases to trimming and J lost 1 base, with 11 bases between them. Germline V gene lookup returns CDR1 MNHEY and CDR2 SMNVEV (reference sequence). The CDR3 covers 13 residues. CDR3 amino acids: CASKWGPSYEQYF. DNA for the CDR3: TGTGCCAGCAAATGGGGACCTTCCTACGAGCAGTACTTC.

V gene TRBV4-1 combines with J gene TRBJ2-1; D gene unclear. This CDR3 region has 14 residues. Trimming pared 2 bases from V and 6 bases from J, leaving 11 bases between. Germline-derived CDR1 and CDR2 are MGHRA and YSYEKL. The CDR3 nucleotides are TGCGCCAGCAGCCAACCCCAGTTGGGCAATGAGCAGTTCTTC. This translates into CASSQPQLGNEQFF.

The V gene is TRBV2, the J gene TRBJ2-5, with TRBD1 identical over 7 bases. The V gene end was trimmed by 6 bases and the J gene end by 5 bases; junction bases not matched to a gene: 9. CDR3 size: 14 residues. CDR1 and CDR2 (germline): SNHLY, FYNNEI. The CDR3 region has the DNA TGTGCCAGCAGCGAACAGGGGCCCCCGGAGACCCAGTACTTC. Translated: CASSEQGPPETQYF.

This chain joins TRBV7-9 and TRBJ2-5, with D possibly TRBD1 on 6 matching bases. The CDR3 totals 15 residues. Germline V gene sequence: CDR1 SEHNR, CDR2 FQNEAQ (reference sequence). V shed 5 bases and J shed 1 base, with 14 bases lying between them. CDR3 DNA: TGTGCCAGCAGCCCCGGGACAACGGCCCAAGAGACCCAGTACTTC. Its protein is CASSPGTTAQETQYF.

This clone was recorded once. The rearrangement joins TRBV30 to TRBJ1-1; 8 nucleotides align to TRBD1. In germline, CDR1 is GTSNPN, CDR2 SVGIG (reference sequence). The CDR3 extends over 16 amino acids. The CDR3 DNA is TGTGCTCATTCGACGGGAACAGGGGGTTATAGGGCCGAAGCTTTCTTT. Its protein product is CAHSTGTGGYRAEAFF.

V and J are TRBV5-7 and TRBJ1-5; 9 bases match TRBD1. TRBV5-7 is recorded as an ORF, its role being uncertain. The CDR3 spans 17 residues. Unmatched junction bases numbered 12, after V lost 3 bases and J lost 5 bases. CDR3 coding DNA: TGTGCCAGCAGCTACGGCCGGGACAGGGAGTTTTATCAGCCCCAGCATTTT. Translated: CASSYGRDREFYQPQHF.

The chain has TRBV4-1 and TRBJ2-4; D remains ambiguous. Trimming shortened V by 1 base and J by 0 bases, and 4 bases separated the two germline ends. This CDR3 spans 14 amino acids. CDR1 is MGHRA, CDR2 YSYEKL, per germline. The CDR3 reads CASSQGVAKNIQYF. In nucleotides, the CDR3 is TGCGCCAGCAGCCAAGGAGTAGCCAAAAACATTCAGTACTTC.

The chain joins TRBV19 to TRBJ1-5; a possible D gene is TRBD1 (5 bases). In germline, CDR1 is LNHDA, CDR2 SQIVND (reference sequence). The length of the CDR3 is 15 residues. The V gene lost 5 bases and the J gene lost 6 bases, with 17 bases spanning the gap. CDR3 sequence (DNA): TGTGCCAGTAGTCCCTACCGGGGCGGCAGTCAGCCCCAGCATTTT. Translating gives CASSPYRGGSQPQHF.

This clone showed up just once. The CDR3 spells CASSLPKAGEGTDTQYF. The DNA of the CDR3 is TGTGCCAGCAGTTTACCCAAAGCGGGAGAAGGCACAGATACGCAGTATTTT. The chain uses TRBV2 and TRBJ2-3; 8 bases fit TRBD2. Germline V gives CDR1 SNHLY, CDR2 FYNNEI. V lost 5 bases and J lost 1; bases outside the gene matches: 11. This CDR3 is 17 amino acids long.

This chain connects TRBV6-1 to TRBJ2-7, with 8 nucleotides matching TRBD2. V dropped 6 bases and J dropped 0; count of bases not matched to a gene: 7. The CDR3 consists of 15 residues. The germline gives CDR1 MNHNS, CDR2 SASEGT. In DNA, the CDR3 is TGTGCCAGCAGGCCGACCGGGACTAGCTCCTACGAGCAGTACTTC. It is translated as CASRPTGTSSYEQYF.

The gene calls are TRBV30 and TRBJ2-5; D unresolved. CDR3 length: 12 amino acids. V lost 2 bases, J lost 5 bases, and 9 bases lay in between. CDR1 GTSNPN and CDR2 SVGIG come from the germline V gene (reference sequence). The CDR3 sequence is CAWSQRKETQYF. Here the CDR3 DNA reads TGTGCCTGGAGTCAGAGAAAGGAGACCCAGTACTTC.

This clone turned up a few times. Other nucleotide sequences in the sample specify the same CDR3. This chain connects TRBV7-6 to TRBJ2-2, with 7 bases identical to TRBD2. V dropped 2 bases and J dropped 5; count of bases not matched to a gene: 17. Germline assignment: CDR1 SGHVS and CDR2 FNYEAQ. The CDR3 extends over 19 amino acids. CDR3 bases: TGTGCCAGCAGCTTACTCGGGACGGGGGGTTCGGGAGTGACCGGGGAGCTGTTTTTT. Protein: CASSLLGTGGSGVTGELFF.

The J gene is TRBJ2-7, the V gene TRBV10-3; 9 bases align to TRBD2. V was clipped by 11 bases and J by 5 bases; unmatched bases: 13. Germline loops: CDR1 ENHRY, CDR2 SYGVKD. The CDR3 is made up of 14 amino acids. The CDR3 here is CAAGAGTSKHEQYF. CDR3 nucleotide sequence: TGTGCCGCCGGGGCCGGGACTAGCAAACACGAGCAGTACTTC.

The gene calls are TRBV2 and TRBJ1-5, with 9 bases identical to TRBD1. The CDR3 runs to 14 residues. CDR1 and CDR2 (germline): SNHLY, FYNNEI. J was trimmed by 6 bases and V by 2 bases; bases with no gene match: 2. CDR3 residues: CASSETGGVQPQHF. In DNA, the CDR3 is TGTGCCAGCAGTGAAACAGGGGGCGTTCAGCCCCAGCATTTT.

This clone appeared a single time. V gene TRBV7-9 combines with J gene TRBJ2-7; D possibly corresponds to TRBD1 (5 bases). The germline CDR1 and CDR2 sequences are SEHNR and FQNEAQ (reference sequence). CDR3 length: 15 amino acids. V was trimmed by 5 bases and J by 1 base, leaving 15 bases between them. CDR3 sequence: CASSVMGQGSYEQYF. CDR3 coding DNA: TGTGCCAGCAGCGTTATGGGCCAGGGATCCTACGAGCAGTACTTC.

This clone has a single count. The chain employs TRBV9 and TRBJ2-2; D is possibly TRBD2 (5 bases). Germline values: CDR1 SGDLS, CDR2 YYNGEE. The CDR3 extends over 15 amino acids. V was trimmed by 4 bases and J by 2 bases, leaving 12 bases between them. The CDR3 coding sequence is TGTGCCAGCAGCTTCTCAAGCGGAAACACCGGGGAGCTGTTTTTT. Its translation is CASSFSSGNTGELFF.

Regarding this clone: The sample holds other DNA sequences that translate to the same CDR3. The chain links TRBV5-1 to TRBJ2-2; D remains ambiguous. CDR1 is SGHRS and CDR2 is YFSETQ in the germline V gene. The CDR3 covers 15 residues. V lost 0 bases to trimming and J lost 6 bases, with 12 bases between them. In DNA form, the CDR3 reads TGCGCCAGCAGCTTGGCCGAGACTTCGGCCGGGGAGCTGTTTTTT. Encoded protein: CASSLAETSAGELFF.

V is TRBV19 and J is TRBJ1-5; no reliable D call. The CDR3 is 15 amino acids. Per germline, CDR1 LNHDA and CDR2 SQIVND (reference sequence). The V end lost 2 bases, the J end lost 2 bases, and 10 bases lay between the germline ends. As DNA, the CDR3 is TGTGCCAGTAGTATAAAAACGGTAGGCAATCAGCCCCAGCATTTT. This gives the protein CASSIKTVGNQPQHF.

This clone was detected only once. V usage is TRBV19 and J usage is TRBJ2-7; TRBD1 might be the D (5 bases). CDR1 is LNHDA and CDR2 is SQIVND in the germline V gene (reference sequence). V shed 4 bases and J shed 1 base, with 11 bases lying between them. The CDR3 runs to 14 residues. CDR3 bases: TGTGCCAGTAGTACAGGGTTTTATTCCTACGAGCAGTACTTC. Protein product: CASSTGFYSYEQYF.

V and J are TRBV18 and TRBJ2-1; D uncertain. The CDR3 extends over 16 amino acids. CDR1 and CDR2 from the germline V gene are KGHSH and LQKENI. V gave up 2 bases and J gave up 0 bases, with 11 bases separating them. The CDR3 DNA reads as TGTGCCAGCTCACCAAGTCTGCTGGGCTCCTACAATGAGCAGTTCTTC. It specifies CASSPSLLGSYNEQFF.

The rearrangement joins TRBV9 to TRBJ2-1, with D possibly matching TRBD1 (6 bases). The V gene's germline CDR1 is SGDLS and CDR2 YYNGEE. V was cut by 0 bases and J by 4 bases, with 14 bases left in between. The CDR3 extends over 16 amino acids. In DNA, the CDR3 is TGTGCCAGCAGCGTAGATGAGGACAGAATTTACAATGAGCAGTTCTTC. Encoded protein: CASSVDEDRIYNEQFF.

The chain recombines TRBV11-3 with TRBJ2-1; TRBD2 matches 14 bases. V dropped 2 bases and J dropped 8; count of bases not matched to a gene: 14. This CDR3 comprises 19 residues. CDR1 and CDR2 from the germline V gene are SGHNT and YENEEA. This CDR3 reads CASSLRSPTSGRAEDEQFF. Here the CDR3 DNA reads TGTGCCAGCAGCTTAAGGAGCCCGACTAGCGGGAGGGCCGAGGATGAGCAGTTCTTC. Full variable domain (missing parts from reference TRBV11-3 and TRBJ2-1): EAGVVQSPRYKIIEKKQPVAFWCNPISGHNTLYWYLQNLGQGPELLIRYENEEAVDDSQLPKDRFSAERLKGVDSTLKIQPAELGDSAVYLCASSLRSPTSGRAEDEQFFGPGTRLTVL.

The chain is built from TRBV30 and TRBJ1-4; D gene uncertain. V was cut by 2 bases and J by 0 bases, with 13 bases left in between. Germline V gene data show CDR1 as GTSNPN and CDR2 as SVGIG (reference sequence). This CDR3 spans 16 amino acids. The CDR3 reads CAWSPLRATTNEKLFF. As DNA, the CDR3 is TGTGCCTGGAGTCCCCTTAGGGCTACAACTAATGAAAAACTGTTTTTT.

The rearrangement links TRBV7-6 to TRBJ2-3; 9 nucleotides agree with TRBD2. V shed 5 bases and J 6 bases; nucleotides not matched to a gene: 12. The V gene's germline CDR1 is SGHVS and CDR2 FNYEAQ. This CDR3 contains 16 residues. The CDR3 nucleotides are TGTGCCAGCAGCCCCCCGGGGGCGGGAGGGCCGGATACGCAGTATTTT. It encodes CASSPPGAGGPDTQYF.

CDR3 nucleotides: TGTGCCAGCCAAAGACAGGGAGGCGAGCAGTACTTC. Amino acids: CASQRQGGEQYF. The genes are TRBV6-1 and TRBJ2-7; D perhaps matches TRBD1 (7 bases). CDR1 is MNHNS and CDR2 is SASEGT in the germline V gene. V was trimmed by 8 bases and J by 6 bases, leaving 14 bases between them. The CDR3 is made up of 12 amino acids.

The table lists this clone with a few counts. J is TRBJ2-7 and V is TRBV7-9; D is unclear. Trimming removed 5 bases at V and 4 bases at J, with 6 bases between. This CDR3 comprises 11 residues. CDR1 SEHNR and CDR2 FQNEAQ come from the germline V gene (reference sequence). CDR3 nucleotide sequence: TGTGCCAGCAGCCCCCAGTACGAGCAGTACTTC. It encodes CASSPQYEQYF.

J is TRBJ2-1 and V is TRBV4-1; the D is unclear. The germline V gene has CDR1 MGHRA and CDR2 YSYEKL. V gave up 0 bases and J gave up 8 bases, with 11 bases separating them. The CDR3 loop spans 14 amino acids. In DNA form, the CDR3 reads TGCGCCAGCAGCCAAGAAGGGCAGTACCATGAGCAGTTCTTC. Translation gives CASSQEGQYHEQFF.

CDR3 DNA sequence: TGCGCCAGCAGCGTGAGCGGGAGCAGCACAGATACGCAGTATTTT. Its translation is CASSVSGSSTDTQYF. The chain couples TRBV5-1 to TRBJ2-3; TRBD2 matches at 8 bases. The CDR3 covers 15 residues. The V gene end was trimmed by 4 bases and the J gene end by 0 bases; junction bases not matched to a gene: 4. Germline V gene lookup returns CDR1 SGHRS and CDR2 YFSETQ.

V usage is TRBV10-2 and J usage is TRBJ1-2; no firm D call. This CDR3 is built from 10 residues. V was cut by 4 bases and J by 13 bases, with 10 bases left in between. In germline, CDR1 is WSHSY, CDR2 SAAADI. The DNA for the CDR3 is TGCGCCAGCAGTGGAACAGCGATCACCTTC. It specifies CASSGTAITF.